A selection of T cell receptor beta chains follows, all from one sample in a study of T-cell memory formation after mild COVID-19. TCRdb analysed the 5' RACE reads with MiXCR anew, one entry per CDR3 protein. This table has under 550,000 distinct CDR3 sequences, 15% to 20% appearing once. The specimen was PBMCs or a T cell subset sorted from them (not recorded which). The receptor set was obtained from a man between 18 and 35 years old who had mild COVID-19 (a few samples of this study predate the infection). Cell type and time point are not known. CDR3s leave out the opening cysteine and the closing phenylalanine or tryptophan. The order of the fields is V gene, CDR3 protein.

V: TRBV7-9
CDR3: ASSLQQSNTEAF

V: TRBV11-2
CDR3: ASREDWEWF

V: TRBV7-9
CDR3: ASSARRAGGTEAF

V: TRBV5-1
CDR3: ASSLSGRPGELF

V: TRBV7-9
CDR3: ASSGSGQEDSYEQY

V: TRBV7-9
CDR3: ASSLPTGGNNEKLF

V: TRBV7-8
CDR3: ASSPGLSFSETQY

V: TRBV9
CDR3: ASSAPGNTEAF

V: TRBV2
CDR3: ASSDRGRLYGYT

V: TRBV2
CDR3: ASSGEVGYNQPQH

V: TRBV7-2
CDR3: ASSSISDRESEKLF

V: TRBV27
CDR3: ASRPGGGWAEQY

V: TRBV20-1
CDR3: SASKPGTSRNYGYT

V: TRBV4-3
CDR3: ASSQEVARSGIQY

V: TRBV3-1
CDR3: ASSPTGLAGGSYNEQF

V: TRBV5-1
CDR3: ASSLAPSGGAGETQY

V: TRBV7-2
CDR3: ASSIQQNQPQH

V: TRBV29-1
CDR3: SGQGTEAF

V: TRBV7-9
CDR3: ASSPNTGVSEAF

V: TRBV5-1
CDR3: ASSLDTDRADTQY

V: TRBV12-3/TRBV12-4
CDR3: ASTWDSYTGELF

V: TRBV12-3/TRBV12-4
CDR3: ATLIEGLGNTEAF